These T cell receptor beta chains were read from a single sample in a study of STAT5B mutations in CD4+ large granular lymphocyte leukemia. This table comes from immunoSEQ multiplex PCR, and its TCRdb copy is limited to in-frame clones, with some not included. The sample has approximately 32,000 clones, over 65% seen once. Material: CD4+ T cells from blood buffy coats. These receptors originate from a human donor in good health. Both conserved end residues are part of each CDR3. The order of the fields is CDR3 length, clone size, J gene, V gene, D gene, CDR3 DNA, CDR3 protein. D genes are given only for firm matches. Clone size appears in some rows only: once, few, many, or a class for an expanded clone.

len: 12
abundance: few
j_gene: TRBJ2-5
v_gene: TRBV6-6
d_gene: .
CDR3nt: TGTGCCAGCAGTCCGGGACAAGAGACCCAGTACTTC
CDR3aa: CASSPGQETQYF

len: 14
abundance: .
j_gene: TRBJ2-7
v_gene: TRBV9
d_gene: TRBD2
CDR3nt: TGTGCCAGCAGCGTTGGGACTAACTCCTACGAGCAGTACTTC
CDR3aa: CASSVGTNSYEQYF

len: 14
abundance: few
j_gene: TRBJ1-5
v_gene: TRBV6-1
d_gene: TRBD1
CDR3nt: TGTGCCAGCAGTGCGACAGGGGGCGATCAGCCCCAGCATTTT
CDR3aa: CASSATGGDQPQHF

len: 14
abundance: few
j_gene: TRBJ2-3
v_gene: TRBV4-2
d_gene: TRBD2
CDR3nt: TGTGCCAGCAGCCAAGAGACTAGCGGAGATACGCAGTATTTT
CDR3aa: CASSQETSGDTQYF

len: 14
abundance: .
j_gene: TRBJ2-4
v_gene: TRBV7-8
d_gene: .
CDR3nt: TGTGCCAGCACCACGCTTCGAAGGGGAAACATTCAGTACTTC
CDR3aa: CASTTLRRGNIQYF

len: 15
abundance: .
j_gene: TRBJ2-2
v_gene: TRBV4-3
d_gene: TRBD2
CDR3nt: TGCGCCAGCAGCCCCGGGACTAGCGTGACCGGGGAGCTGTTTTTT
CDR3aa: CASSPGTSVTGELFF

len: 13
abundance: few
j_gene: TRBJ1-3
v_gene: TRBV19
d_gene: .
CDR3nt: TGTGCCAGTACACCGACCCTGGAAAACACCATATATTTT
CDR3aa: CASTPTLENTIYF

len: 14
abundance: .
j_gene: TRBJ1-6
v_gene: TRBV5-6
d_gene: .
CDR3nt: TGTGCCAGCAGGACACAAGGGGCTTATTCACCCCTCCACTTT
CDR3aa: CASRTQGAYSPLHF

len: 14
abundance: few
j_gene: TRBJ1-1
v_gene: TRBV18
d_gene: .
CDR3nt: TGTGCCAGCTCACCCCAGACCCCGAACACTGAAGCTTTCTTT
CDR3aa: CASSPQTPNTEAFF

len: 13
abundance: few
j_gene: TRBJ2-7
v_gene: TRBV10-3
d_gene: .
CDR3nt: TGTGCCATCACCGGGACACCAGGCTACGAGCAGTACTTC
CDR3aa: CAITGTPGYEQYF

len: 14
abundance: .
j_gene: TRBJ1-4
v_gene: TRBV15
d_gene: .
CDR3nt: TGTGCCACGACAGAGTGGGGGGGTGGTGAAAAACTGTTTTTT
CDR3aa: CATTEWGGGEKLFF

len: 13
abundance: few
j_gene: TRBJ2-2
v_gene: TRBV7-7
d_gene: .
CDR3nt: TGTGCCAGCAGCCCGGACGGTTTCGGGGAGCTGTTTTTT
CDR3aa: CASSPDGFGELFF

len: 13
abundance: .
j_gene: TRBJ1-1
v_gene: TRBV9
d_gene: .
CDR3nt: TGTGCCAGCAGCGTAGCCGTGAACACTGAAGCTTTCTTT
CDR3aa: CASSVAVNTEAFF

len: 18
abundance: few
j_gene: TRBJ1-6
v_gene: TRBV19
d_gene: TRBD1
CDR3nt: TGTGCCAGTAGACCTGGACAGGGCGGACCGGTCTATAATTCACCCCTCCACTTT
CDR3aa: CASRPGQGGPVYNSPLHF

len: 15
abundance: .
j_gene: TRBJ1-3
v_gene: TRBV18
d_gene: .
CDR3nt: TGTGCCAGCTCACAGCAGGGTGACGGGGCTAACACCATATATTTT
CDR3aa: CASSQQGDGANTIYF

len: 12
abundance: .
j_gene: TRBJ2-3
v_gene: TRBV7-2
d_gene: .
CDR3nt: TGTGCCAGCAGCTCGTGGGGAGATACGCAGTATTTT
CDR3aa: CASSSWGDTQYF

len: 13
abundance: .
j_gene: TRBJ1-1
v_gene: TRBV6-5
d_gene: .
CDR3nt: TGTGCCAGCAGTTACTCGGGGAGGACTGAAGCTTTCTTT
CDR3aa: CASSYSGRTEAFF

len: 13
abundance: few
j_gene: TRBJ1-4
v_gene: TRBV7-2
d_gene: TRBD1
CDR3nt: TGTGCCAGCAGCTTCACAGGGGGTGAAAAACTGTTTTTT
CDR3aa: CASSFTGGEKLFF

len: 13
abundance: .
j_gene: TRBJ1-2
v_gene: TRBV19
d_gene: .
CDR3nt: TGTGCCAGTACCGTCTGGGGGAGCTATGGCTACACCTTC
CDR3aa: CASTVWGSYGYTF

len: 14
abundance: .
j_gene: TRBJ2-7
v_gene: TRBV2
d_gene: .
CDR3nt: TGTGCCAGCAGGAGACTAGTAGTCTCCTACGAGCAGTACTTC
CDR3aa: CASRRLVVSYEQYF

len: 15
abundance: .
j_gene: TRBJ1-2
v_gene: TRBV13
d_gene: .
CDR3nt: TGTGCCAGCAGCTCCCATGGGGAGACTAACTATGGCTACACCTTC
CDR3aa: CASSSHGETNYGYTF

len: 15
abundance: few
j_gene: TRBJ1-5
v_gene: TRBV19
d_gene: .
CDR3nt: TGTGCCAGTAGTATTCTGGACGGGAACAATCAGCCCCAGCATTTT
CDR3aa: CASSILDGNNQPQHF

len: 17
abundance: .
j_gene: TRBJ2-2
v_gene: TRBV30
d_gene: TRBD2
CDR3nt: TGTGCCTGGAGTATAGTGGGTGGCGGGGGTCCCCCCGGGGAGCTGTTTTTT
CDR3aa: CAWSIVGGGGPPGELFF

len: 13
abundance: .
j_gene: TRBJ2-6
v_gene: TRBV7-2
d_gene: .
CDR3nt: TGTGCCAGCAGCCGCCAGAGGGCCAACGTCCTGACTTTC
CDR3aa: CASSRQRANVLTF

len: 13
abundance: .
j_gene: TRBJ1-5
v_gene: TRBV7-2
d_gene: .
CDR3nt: TGTGCCAGCAGCTTAAACGGGGGTCAGCCCCAGCATTTT
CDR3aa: CASSLNGGQPQHF

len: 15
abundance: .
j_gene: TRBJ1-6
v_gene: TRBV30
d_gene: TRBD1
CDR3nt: TGTGCCTGGAAGAAACGGACAGGGGTGGGTTCACCCCTCCACTTT
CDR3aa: CAWKKRTGVGSPLHF

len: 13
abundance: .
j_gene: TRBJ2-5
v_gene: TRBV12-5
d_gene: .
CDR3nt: TGTGCTTCCCAGGGGACCCTCCAAGAGACCCAGTACTTC
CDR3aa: CASQGTLQETQYF